Sequencing of this TCR beta chain was carried out in a study of tumor-infiltrating lymphocytes in primary liver carcinoma. Study at large: These patients were men and women whose ages were 30 to 69 years.

This clonotype was detected many times. Germline V gene lookup returns CDR1 SQVTM and CDR2 ANQGSEA. Trimming removed 7 bases at V and 3 bases at J, with 10 bases between. The CDR3 runs 12 residues. With a constant-region primer, TCR beta cDNA was made from 450 to 500 ng of total RNA. Investigators got TCR beta libraries out of three nested multiplex PCR rounds, done with slightly modified ARM-PCR. Researchers ran the first two PCR rounds for roughly 11 cycles each with TRBV1-TRBV30 forward primers and a C-beta reverse primer. TCRdb reprocessed the multiplex PCR reads via MiXCR and lists one record per CDR3 protein. Here the sample spans over 100,000 distinct CDR3 sequences, roughly 70% being singletons. RNA and DNA were co-extracted from about 20-30 mg of unsorted bulk tissue.

Source material: tumor-adjacent normal liver tissue. This sequence was found in a woman aged 60 to 75 with primary liver carcinoma and hepatitis B virus infection. V gene TRBV29-1 combines with J gene TRBJ2-1; no clear D. The chain's CDR3 is CSAAGFYNEQFF. The CDR3 region has the DNA TGCAGCGCCGCCGGGTTCTACAATGAGCAGTTCTTC.